Shown below are 11 T cell receptor beta chains from a single sample sequenced in a study of control samples from healthy donors and cancer patients. Method: immunoSEQ multiplex PCR; TCRdb's copy keeps in-frame clones and lacks some. This table has under 75,000 clones, almost 85% appearing once. Material: blood. The receptors derive from a man in his forties in good health.

V usage is TRBV6-5 and J usage is TRBJ1-1; 10 bases are shared with TRBD1. V lost 0 bases and J lost 2; bases outside the gene matches: 3. The CDR3 sequence is 16 residues long. Germline V gene lookup returns CDR1 MNHEY and CDR2 SVGAGI. The CDR3: CASSYSRDRGNTEAFF. In nucleotides, the CDR3 is TGTGCCAGCAGTTACTCGAGGGACAGGGGTAACACTGAAGCTTTCTTT.

This clone was observed a single time. V and J are TRBV4-3 and TRBJ2-2; D might be TRBD1 (6 bases). The V end lost 0 bases, the J end lost 0 bases, and 11 bases lay between the germline ends. The CDR3 length is 17 residues. CDR1 LGHNA and CDR2 YSLEER come from the germline V gene. The CDR3, as DNA: TGCGCCAGCAGCCAAGACTGGGGGCGGACGAACACCGGGGAGCTGTTTTTT. As protein: CASSQDWGRTNTGELFF.

CDR3 sequence: CATSGAGGAADTQYF. Here the CDR3 DNA reads TGTGCCACCAGTGGGGCTGGCGGGGCGGCAGATACGCAGTATTTT. The chain couples TRBV24-1 to TRBJ2-3, with a weak D call TRBD2 (6 bases). The germline CDR1 and CDR2 sequences are KGHDR and SFDVKD. The CDR3 is 15 residues long. Trimming took off 5 bases at V and 4 bases at J, with 15 bases between the two ends.

This clone was recorded once. The chain has TRBV6-2 or TRBV6-3 and TRBJ1-1; weak D call: TRBD1 (6 bases). The CDR3 length is 15 residues. Trimming pared 2 bases from V and 2 bases from J, leaving 12 bases between. CDR1 and CDR2 (germline): MNHEY, SVGEGT. CDR3 in DNA: TGTGCCAGCAGTTACCCTTTACAGGGCAACACTGAAGCTTTCTTT. Translated, it gives CASSYPLQGNTEAFF.

The chain recombines TRBV10-2 with TRBJ2-1; 11 nucleotides line up with TRBD2. Germline values: CDR1 WSHSY, CDR2 SAAADI. This CDR3 is built from 13 residues. V lost 6 bases to trimming and J lost 5 bases; unmatched junction nucleotides: 0. CDR3 residues: CASRLAGDNEQFF. The CDR3 bases are TGCGCCAGCAGACTAGCGGGGGACAATGAGCAGTTCTTC.

The chain links TRBV7-3 to TRBJ2-1, with TRBD2 matching over 13 bases. The CDR3 consists of 13 residues. CDR1 and CDR2 (germline): SGHTA, FQGTGA. V gave up 5 bases and J gave up 13 bases; unmatched junction bases: 5. The CDR3 spells CASSPGLAGTQFF. The CDR3 DNA sequence: TGTGCCAGCAGCCCGGGACTAGCGGGGACCCAGTTCTTC. Full variable domain (remainder filled in from reference TRBV7-3 and TRBJ2-1): GAGVSQTPSNKVTEKGKYVELRCDPISGHTALYWYRQSLGQGPEFLIYFQGTGAADDSGLPNDRFFAVRPEGSVSTLKIQRTERGDSAVYLCASSPGLAGTQFFGPGTRLTVL.

The chain recombines TRBV7-8 with TRBJ2-5; 14 nucleotides line up with TRBD2. The junction had 2 bases not matched to a gene; V was cut back by 5 bases and J by 3 bases. CDR3 length: 15 residues. Germline lookup yields CDR1 SGHVS and CDR2 FQNEAQ. CDR3 DNA: TGTGCCAGCAGCATGGGACTAGCGGGAGAAGAGACCCAGTACTTC. As protein: CASSMGLAGEETQYF.

This clone was seen once. V usage is TRBV7-3 and J usage is TRBJ2-3; 11 bases fit TRBD2. V lost 5 bases to trimming and J lost 4 bases; unmatched junction nucleotides: 8. Per germline, CDR1 SGHTA and CDR2 FQGTGA. The CDR3 length is 16 residues. The DNA of the CDR3 is TGTGCCAGCAGCCCTTTAGCGGGGGGGCCGGCAGATACGCAGTATTTT. Translating it yields CASSPLAGGPADTQYF.

The V call is TRBV25-1, the J call TRBJ2-1, with 13 bases matching TRBD2. The CDR3 has 16 amino acids. V was clipped by 7 bases and J by 4 bases; unmatched bases: 7. Looked up from germline, CDR1 is MGHDK and CDR2 is SYGVNS. CDR3 nucleotide sequence: TGTGCCAGCACGCAACGGGGACTAGCGGGGTACAATGAGCAGTTCTTC. The encoded protein is CASTQRGLAGYNEQFF. The full variable domain, in which reference TRBV25-1 and TRBJ2-1 provide the parts outside the CDR3, is EADIYQTPRYLVIGTGKKITLECSQTMGHDKMYWYQQDPGMELHLIHYSYGVNSTEKGDLSSESTVSRIRTEHFPLTLESARPSHTSQYLCASTQRGLAGYNEQFFGPGTRLTVL.

Here the CDR3 reads CASSSQGENSPLHF. In DNA, the CDR3 is TGTGCCAGCTCATCACAGGGGGAGAATTCACCCCTCCACTTT. The V gene is TRBV18, the J gene TRBJ1-6; 8 bases align to TRBD1. The CDR3 is made up of 14 amino acids. The V gene's germline CDR1 is KGHSH and CDR2 LQKENI. V shed 5 bases and J 7 bases; nucleotides not matched to a gene: 4.

Here the CDR3 DNA reads TGCGCCAGCTCCTCGGGACAGCCTGTCCGCGGCTACACCTTC. Its translation is CASSSGQPVRGYTF. The V call is TRBV5-1, the J call TRBJ1-2; 7 nucleotides match TRBD1. The trim removed 7 bases at V and 8 bases at J, leaving 14 bases unmatched. The CDR3 contains 14 residues. Germline V gives CDR1 SGHRS, CDR2 YFSETQ.